This T cell receptor (beta chain) was profiled in a study of T-cell memory formation after mild COVID-19. In the study overall: TCR clusters showed largely donor specificity. Whole-study findings and limits: CD4+ bias marked clones expanding day 15 to 37, unlike balanced contracting clones. Unconfirmed was the SARS-CoV-2 specificity of second-wave clones that peaked on day 37.

The germline V and J ends were trimmed by 4 bases and 8 bases, with 9 bases remaining between them. Germline V gives CDR1 SGHVS, CDR2 FQNEAQ. The CDR3 runs 13 residues. 5'RACE primed from the constant segment yielded TCR alpha and TCR beta cDNA libraries bearing sample barcodes and UMIs. TCRdb re-analysed the 5' RACE reads in MiXCR, keeping a single row per CDR3 protein. The table lists some 310,000 distinct CDR3 sequences, 20% to 25% of them singletons. This clonotype was counted many times. Antigen: not known. The sample was PBMCs or a T cell subset sorted from them (not recorded which). The sequence was obtained from a man aged 18 to 30 who had mild COVID-19 (a few samples of this study predate the infection). Cell type and time point are not known. The chain has TRBV7-8 and TRBJ1-6; no definite D call. The CDR3 loop is CASSYNSDSPLHF. DNA for the CDR3: TGTGCCAGCAGCTACAACAGCGATTCACCCCTCCACTTT.